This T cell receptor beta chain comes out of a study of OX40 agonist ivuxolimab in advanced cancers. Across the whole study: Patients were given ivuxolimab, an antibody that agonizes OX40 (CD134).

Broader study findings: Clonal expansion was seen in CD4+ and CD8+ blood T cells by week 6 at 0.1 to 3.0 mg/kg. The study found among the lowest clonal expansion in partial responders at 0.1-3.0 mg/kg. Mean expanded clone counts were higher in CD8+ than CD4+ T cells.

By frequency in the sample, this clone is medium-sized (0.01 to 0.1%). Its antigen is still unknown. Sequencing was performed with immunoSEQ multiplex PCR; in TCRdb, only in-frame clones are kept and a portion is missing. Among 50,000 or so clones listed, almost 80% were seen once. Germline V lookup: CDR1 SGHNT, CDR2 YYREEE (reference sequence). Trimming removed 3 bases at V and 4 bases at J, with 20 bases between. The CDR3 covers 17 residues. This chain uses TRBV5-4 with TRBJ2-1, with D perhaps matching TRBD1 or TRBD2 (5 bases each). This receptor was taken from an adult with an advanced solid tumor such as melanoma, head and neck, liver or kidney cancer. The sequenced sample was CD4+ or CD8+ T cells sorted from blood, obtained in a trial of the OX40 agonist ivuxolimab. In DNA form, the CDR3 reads TGTGCCAGCAGCTGGGGCGGAGGCCGACCGGGGTACAATGAGCAGTTCTTC. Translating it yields CASSWGGGRPGYNEQFF.